This entry lists 13 T cell receptor beta chains sequenced from one sample in a study of shared clonotypes between healthy human individuals. TCRdb keeps only in-frame clones here, not all; method: immunoSEQ multiplex PCR. The data show over a million clones, with around four fifths seen just once and roughly 1.4% held by the top ten. Source material: memory CD4+ T cells sorted from blood. Subset of the sample: CD45RA-negative fraction. Receptor source: a young man in good health.

This clone was seen ten or more times. Within the sample, other DNA sequences also encode this same CDR3. The chain joins TRBV2 to TRBJ2-3, with D perhaps assigned TRBD1 or TRBD2 (5 bases each). V was clipped by 2 bases and J by 1 base, with 7 bases between them. Germline V gives CDR1 SNHLY, CDR2 FYNNEI. The CDR3 totals 14 residues. The CDR3 DNA is TGTGCCAGCAGTGAATGGGGACGCACAGATACGCAGTATTTT. It encodes CASSEWGRTDTQYF.

Details on this clone: Other nucleotide sequences in the sample specify the same CDR3. J is TRBJ2-3 and V is TRBV27; D not certain. CDR1 and CDR2 (germline): MNHEY, SMNVEV (reference sequence). V shed 2 bases and J shed 0 bases, with 9 bases lying between them. This CDR3 is 15 amino acids long. CDR3 in DNA: TGTGCCAGCAGTTTAAAGGGATATAGCACAGATACGCAGTATTTT. Translated, it gives CASSLKGYSTDTQYF.

A few counts support this clone. The J gene is TRBJ2-2, the V gene TRBV18; weak D call: TRBD2 (5 bases). V was trimmed by 4 bases and J by 6 bases, leaving 6 bases between them. The CDR3 has 12 residues. Germline V CDR1 and CDR2: KGHSH, LQKENI. CDR3 in amino acids: CASSLGAGELFF. The DNA of the CDR3 is TGTGCCAGCTCACTCGGGGCCGGGGAGCTGTTTTTT.

The chain has TRBV7-2 and TRBJ2-2; D unclear. Looked up from germline, CDR1 is SGHTA and CDR2 is FQGNSA. This CDR3 has 15 residues. V was pared by 5 bases and J by 0 bases, with 10 bases between. CDR3 protein: CASSAQRSNTGELFF. The CDR3 nucleotides read TGTGCCAGCAGCGCCCAGCGTTCGAACACCGGGGAGCTGTTTTTT.

About this clone: Since a much larger clone is just one base distant, this may be a read error. Different DNA sequences within this sample yield the same CDR3. The rearrangement joins TRBV7-9 to TRBJ2-3; D call uncertain. V was cut by 0 bases and J by 2 bases, with 0 bases left in between. CDR1 and CDR2 (germline): SEHNR, FQNEAQ (reference sequence). The CDR3 runs 12 residues. Written as DNA, the CDR3 is TGTGCCAGCAGCTTAGCCACAGATACGCAGTATTTT. Translating it yields CASSLATDTQYF.

This chain uses TRBV10-3 with TRBJ1-5, with D unresolved. This CDR3 has 13 amino acids. Per the germline V gene, CDR1 is ENHRY and CDR2 is SYGVKD. V shed 0 bases and J shed 8 bases, with 8 bases lying between them. CDR3 coding DNA: TGTGCCATCAGTGAGTCGCGGAAGGAGCCCCAGCATTTT. Protein: CAISESRKEPQHF.

V is TRBV14 and J is TRBJ1-2; no clear D gene. The CDR3 runs to 15 residues. Germline V gene lookup returns CDR1 SGHDN and CDR2 FVKESK. The V gene lost 1 base and the J gene lost 4 bases, with 13 bases spanning the gap. CDR3 loop: CASSQVGQGIYGYTF. CDR3 DNA sequence: TGTGCCAGCAGCCAAGTAGGGCAAGGGATCTATGGCTACACCTTC.

This clone appeared once. V gene TRBV10-3 combines with J gene TRBJ2-5, with a possible D match to TRBD2 (6 bases). The CDR3 is made up of 15 amino acids. Germline V gene lookup returns CDR1 ENHRY and CDR2 SYGVKD. V gave up 0 bases and J gave up 2 bases, with 10 bases separating them. As DNA, the CDR3 is TGTGCCATCAGTGAGTCGACGGGGGTACAAGAGACCCAGTACTTC. Its translation: CAISESTGVQETQYF.

V gene TRBV28 combines with J gene TRBJ2-5, with 7 nucleotides matching TRBD1. This CDR3 has 15 amino acids. Trimming at V came to 1 base and at J to 3 bases, leaving 5 bases not matched to a gene. Germline V lookup: CDR1 MDHEN, CDR2 SYDVKM. The CDR3 spells CASSLLLQGKETQYF. CDR3 coding DNA: TGTGCCAGCAGTTTATTGTTACAGGGGAAAGAGACCCAGTACTTC.

With respect to this clone: One junction end disagrees with the germline gene, perhaps due to a read error. V gene TRBV6-5 combines with J gene TRBJ2-7; D is uncertain. Per the germline V gene, CDR1 is MNHEY and CDR2 is SVGAGI. This CDR3 region has 13 residues. Here the CDR3 reads CASSYRETYERYF. CDR3 coding DNA: TGTGCCAGCAGTTACAGGGAAACCTACGAGCGGTACTTC.

This clone was seen a few times. The chain is built from TRBV5-1 and TRBJ1-2, with TRBD1 matching over 10 bases. Germline V gene lookup returns CDR1 SGHRS and CDR2 YFSETQ. The CDR3 length is 17 residues. V gave up 0 bases and J gave up 0 bases; unmatched junction bases: 5. The CDR3 reads CASSLVAGQGANYGYTF. For the CDR3, the DNA is TGCGCCAGCAGCTTGGTGGCAGGACAGGGGGCTAACTATGGCTACACCTTC.

The genes are TRBV30 and TRBJ2-1; 7 positions match TRBD1. V dropped 6 bases and J dropped 15; count of bases not matched to a gene: 8. The germline CDR1 and CDR2 sequences are GTSNPN and SVGIG (reference sequence). The CDR3 totals 10 residues. CDR3 region: CACRGCSTFF. CDR3 nucleotide sequence: TGTGCCTGCAGGGGGTGCAGTACGTTCTTC.

The chain joins TRBV9 to TRBJ1-6; D is unclear. V was shortened by 0 bases and J by 3 bases, with 13 bases between the two germline ends. In germline, CDR1 is SGDLS, CDR2 YYNGEE. The CDR3 is made up of 17 amino acids. CDR3 residues: CASSVEVRANYNSPLHF. The CDR3 DNA reads TGTGCCAGCAGCGTAGAGGTCCGCGCGAACTATAATTCACCCCTCCACTTT.